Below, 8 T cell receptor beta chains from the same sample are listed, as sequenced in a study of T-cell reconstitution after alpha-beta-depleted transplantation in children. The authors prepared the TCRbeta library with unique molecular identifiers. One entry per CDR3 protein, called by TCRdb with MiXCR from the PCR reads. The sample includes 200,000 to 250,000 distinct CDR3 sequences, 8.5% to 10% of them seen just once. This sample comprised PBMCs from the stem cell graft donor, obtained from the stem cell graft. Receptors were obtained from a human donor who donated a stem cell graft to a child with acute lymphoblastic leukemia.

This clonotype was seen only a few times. CDR3 sequence reads: CASSVGPDSYNEQFF. DNA for the CDR3: TGTGCCAGCAGTGTCGGGCCAGACTCCTACAATGAGCAGTTCTTC. This rearrangement joins TRBV6-4 to TRBJ2-1; unclear D gene. The CDR3 runs to 15 residues. The V end lost 4 bases, the J end lost 0 bases, and 10 bases lay between the germline ends. Germline loops: CDR1 MRHNA, CDR2 SNTAGT.

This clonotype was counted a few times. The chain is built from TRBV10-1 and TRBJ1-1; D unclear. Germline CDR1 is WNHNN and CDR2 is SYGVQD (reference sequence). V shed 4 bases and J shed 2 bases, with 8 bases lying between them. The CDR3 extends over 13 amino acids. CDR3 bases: TGCGCCAGCAGTGCACAAGAAAACACTGAAGCTTTCTTT. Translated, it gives CASSAQENTEAFF.

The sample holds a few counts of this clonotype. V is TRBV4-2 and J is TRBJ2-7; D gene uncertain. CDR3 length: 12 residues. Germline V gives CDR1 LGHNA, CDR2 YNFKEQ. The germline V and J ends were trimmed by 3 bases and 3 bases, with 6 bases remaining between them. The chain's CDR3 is CASSQIGYEQYF. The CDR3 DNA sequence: TGTGCCAGCAGCCAGATAGGCTACGAGCAGTACTTC.

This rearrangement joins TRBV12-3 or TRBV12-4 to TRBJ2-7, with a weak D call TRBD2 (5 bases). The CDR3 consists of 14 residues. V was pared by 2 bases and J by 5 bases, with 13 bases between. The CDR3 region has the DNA TGTGCCAGCAGTTTATTGGCGGGCTTCGACGAGCAGTACTTC. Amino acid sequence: CASSLLAGFDEQYF.

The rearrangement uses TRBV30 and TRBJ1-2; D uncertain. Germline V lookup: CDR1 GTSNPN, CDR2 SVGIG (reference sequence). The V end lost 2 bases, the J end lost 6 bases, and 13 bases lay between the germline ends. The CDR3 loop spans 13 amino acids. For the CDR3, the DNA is TGTGCCTGGAGTCTGAGAATATCTGATGGCTACACCTTC. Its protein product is CAWSLRISDGYTF.

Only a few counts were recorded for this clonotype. In nucleotides, the CDR3 is TGTGCCAGCAGCCTTTCCGGGACAGGGAGCAATCAGCCCCAGCATTTT. Translation: CASSLSGTGSNQPQHF. The genes are TRBV3-1 and TRBJ1-5; 9 nucleotides agree with TRBD1. Germline lookup yields CDR1 LGHDT and CDR2 YNNKEL (reference sequence). J gave up 1 base and V 4 bases, and 5 bases lay outside the gene matches. The CDR3 runs 16 residues.

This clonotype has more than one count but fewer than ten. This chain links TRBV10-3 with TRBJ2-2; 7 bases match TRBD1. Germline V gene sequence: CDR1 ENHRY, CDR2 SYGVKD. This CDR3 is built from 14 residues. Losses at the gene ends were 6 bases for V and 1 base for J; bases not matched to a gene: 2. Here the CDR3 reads CAIRPGGNTGELFF. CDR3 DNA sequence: TGTGCCATCAGGCCAGGGGGGAACACCGGGGAGCTGTTTTTT.

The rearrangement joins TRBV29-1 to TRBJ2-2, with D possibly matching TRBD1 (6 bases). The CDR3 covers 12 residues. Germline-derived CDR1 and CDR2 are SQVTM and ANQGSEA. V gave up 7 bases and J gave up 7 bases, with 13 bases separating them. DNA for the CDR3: TGCAGCGCTGTCAGGGGTAACGGGGAGCTGTTTTTT. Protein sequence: CSAVRGNGELFF.